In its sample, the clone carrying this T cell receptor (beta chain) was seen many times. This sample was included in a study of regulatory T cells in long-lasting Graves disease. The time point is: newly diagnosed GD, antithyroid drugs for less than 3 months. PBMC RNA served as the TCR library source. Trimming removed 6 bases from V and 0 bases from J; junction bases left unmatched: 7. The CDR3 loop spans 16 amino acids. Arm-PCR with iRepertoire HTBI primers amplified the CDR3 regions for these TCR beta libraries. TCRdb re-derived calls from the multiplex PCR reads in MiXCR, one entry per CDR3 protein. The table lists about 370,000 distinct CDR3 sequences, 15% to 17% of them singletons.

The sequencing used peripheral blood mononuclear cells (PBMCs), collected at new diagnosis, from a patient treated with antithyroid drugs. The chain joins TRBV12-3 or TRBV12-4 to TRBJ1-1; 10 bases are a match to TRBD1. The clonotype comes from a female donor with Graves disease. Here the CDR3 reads CASSPDRGSVNTEAFF. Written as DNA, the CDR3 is TGTGCCAGCAGCCCGGACAGGGGGAGTGTGAACACTGAAGCTTTCTTT.